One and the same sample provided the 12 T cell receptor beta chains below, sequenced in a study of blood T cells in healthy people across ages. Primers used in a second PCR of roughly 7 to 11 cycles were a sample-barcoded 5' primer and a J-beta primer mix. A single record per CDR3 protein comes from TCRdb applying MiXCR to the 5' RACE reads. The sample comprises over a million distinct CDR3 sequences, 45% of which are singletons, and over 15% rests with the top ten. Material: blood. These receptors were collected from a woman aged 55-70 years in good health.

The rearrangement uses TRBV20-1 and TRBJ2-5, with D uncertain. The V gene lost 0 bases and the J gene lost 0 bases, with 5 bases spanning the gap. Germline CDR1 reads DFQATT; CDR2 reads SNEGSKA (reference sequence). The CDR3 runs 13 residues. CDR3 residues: CSAREMYQETQYF. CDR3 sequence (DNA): TGCAGTGCTAGAGAGATGTACCAAGAGACCCAGTACTTC.

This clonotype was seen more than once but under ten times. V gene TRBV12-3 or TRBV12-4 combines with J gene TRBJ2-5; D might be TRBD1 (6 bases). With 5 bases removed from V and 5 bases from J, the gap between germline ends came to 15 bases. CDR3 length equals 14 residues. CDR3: CASSGRGILETQYF. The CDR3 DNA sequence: TGTGCCAGCAGTGGCAGGGGAATTTTGGAGACCCAGTACTTC.

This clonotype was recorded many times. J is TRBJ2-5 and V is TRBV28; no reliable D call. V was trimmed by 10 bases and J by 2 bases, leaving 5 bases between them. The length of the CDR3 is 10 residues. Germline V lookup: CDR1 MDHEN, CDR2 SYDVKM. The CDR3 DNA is TGTGCCACCTTTCAAGAGACCCAGTACTTC. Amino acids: CATFQETQYF.

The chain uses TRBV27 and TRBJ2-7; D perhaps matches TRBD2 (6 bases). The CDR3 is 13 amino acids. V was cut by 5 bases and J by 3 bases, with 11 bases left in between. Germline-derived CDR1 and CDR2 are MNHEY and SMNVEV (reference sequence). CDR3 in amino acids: CASSAGLFYEQYF. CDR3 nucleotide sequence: TGTGCCAGCAGTGCGGGACTTTTCTACGAGCAGTACTTC.

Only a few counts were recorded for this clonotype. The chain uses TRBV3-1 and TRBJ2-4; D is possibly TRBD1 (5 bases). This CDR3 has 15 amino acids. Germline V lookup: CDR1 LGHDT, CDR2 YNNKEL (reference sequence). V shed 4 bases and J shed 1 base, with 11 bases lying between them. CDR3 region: CASSLRTPAKNIQYF. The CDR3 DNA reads TGTGCCAGCAGCCTCCGGACACCGGCCAAAAACATTCAGTACTTC.

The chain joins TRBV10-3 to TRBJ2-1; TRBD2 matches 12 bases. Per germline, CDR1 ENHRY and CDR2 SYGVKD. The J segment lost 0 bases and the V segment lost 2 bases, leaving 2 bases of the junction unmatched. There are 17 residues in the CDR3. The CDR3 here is CAISEGLAGSSYNEQFF. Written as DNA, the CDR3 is TGTGCCATCAGTGAGGGACTAGCGGGGAGCTCCTACAATGAGCAGTTCTTC.

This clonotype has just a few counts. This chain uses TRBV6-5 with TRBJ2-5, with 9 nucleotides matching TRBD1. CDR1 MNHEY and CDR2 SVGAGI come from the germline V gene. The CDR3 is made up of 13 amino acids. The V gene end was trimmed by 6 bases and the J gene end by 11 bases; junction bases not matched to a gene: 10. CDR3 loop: CASRGQGDNEQYF. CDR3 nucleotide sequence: TGTGCCAGCAGGGGACAGGGTGACAATGAGCAGTACTTC.

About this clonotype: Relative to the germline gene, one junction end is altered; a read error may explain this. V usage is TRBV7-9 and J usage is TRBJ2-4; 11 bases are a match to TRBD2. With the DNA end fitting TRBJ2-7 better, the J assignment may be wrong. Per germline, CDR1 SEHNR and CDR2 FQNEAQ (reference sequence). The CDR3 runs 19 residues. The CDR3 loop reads CTSSTRTPTTSGNFYEQYF. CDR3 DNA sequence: TGTACCAGCAGCACAAGGACCCCAACGACTAGCGGGAATTTCTACGAGCAGTACTTC.

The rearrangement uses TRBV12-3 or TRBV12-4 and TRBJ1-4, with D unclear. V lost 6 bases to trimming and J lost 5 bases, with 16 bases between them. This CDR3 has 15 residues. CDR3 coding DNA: TGTGCCAGCAGCCTGGAAGGGAATACCAATGAAAAACTGTTTTTT. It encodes CASSLEGNTNEKLFF.

CDR3 in amino acids: CASSWQSYNEQFF. CDR3 in DNA: TGTGCCAGCAGCTGGCAATCCTACAATGAGCAGTTCTTC. The genes are TRBV7-8 and TRBJ2-1; D is unresolved. The CDR3 is 13 residues long. V shed 4 bases and J shed 1 base, with 5 bases lying between them. Germline V CDR1 and CDR2: SGHVS, FQNEAQ. Combining the CDR3 with reference TRBV7-8 and TRBJ2-1 gives the whole variable domain GAGVSQSPRYKVAKRGQDVALRCDPISGHVSLFWYQQALGQGPEFLTYFQNEAQLDKSGLPSDRFFAERPEGSVSTLKIQRTQQEDSAVYLCASSWQSYNEQFFGPGTRLTVL.

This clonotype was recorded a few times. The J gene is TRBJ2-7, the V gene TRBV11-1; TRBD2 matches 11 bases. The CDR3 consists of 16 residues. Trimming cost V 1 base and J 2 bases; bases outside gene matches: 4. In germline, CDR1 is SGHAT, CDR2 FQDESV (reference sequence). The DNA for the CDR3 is TGTGCCAGCAGCTTAGGCCTAGCGGGAGGAGCCTACGAGCAGTACTTC. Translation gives CASSLGLAGGAYEQYF.

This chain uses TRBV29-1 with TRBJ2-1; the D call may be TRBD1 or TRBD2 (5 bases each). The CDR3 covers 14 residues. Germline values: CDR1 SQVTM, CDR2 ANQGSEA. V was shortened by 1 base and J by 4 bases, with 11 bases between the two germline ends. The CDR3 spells CSVEVGWGYNEQFF. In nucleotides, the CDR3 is TGCAGCGTTGAAGTGGGGTGGGGGTACAATGAGCAGTTCTTC.